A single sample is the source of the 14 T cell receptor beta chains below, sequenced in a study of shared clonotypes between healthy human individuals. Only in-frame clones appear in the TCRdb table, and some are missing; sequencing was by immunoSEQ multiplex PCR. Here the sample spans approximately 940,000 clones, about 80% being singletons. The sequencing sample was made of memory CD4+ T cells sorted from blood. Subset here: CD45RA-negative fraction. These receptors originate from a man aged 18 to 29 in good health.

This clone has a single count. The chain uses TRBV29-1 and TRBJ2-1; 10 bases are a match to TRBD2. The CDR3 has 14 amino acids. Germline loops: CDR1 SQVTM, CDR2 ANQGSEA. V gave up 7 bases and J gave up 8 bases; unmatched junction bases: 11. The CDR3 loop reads CSAAVAGGIDEQFF. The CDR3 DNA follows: TGCAGCGCCGCGGTAGCGGGAGGAATCGATGAGCAGTTCTTC.

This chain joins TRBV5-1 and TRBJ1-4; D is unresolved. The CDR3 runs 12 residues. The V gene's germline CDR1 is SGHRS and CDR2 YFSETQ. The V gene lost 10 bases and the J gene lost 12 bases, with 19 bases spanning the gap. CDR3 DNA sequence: TGCGCCTGCGCACGGGAGGGCGAGGAACTGTTTTTT. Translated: CACAREGEELFF.

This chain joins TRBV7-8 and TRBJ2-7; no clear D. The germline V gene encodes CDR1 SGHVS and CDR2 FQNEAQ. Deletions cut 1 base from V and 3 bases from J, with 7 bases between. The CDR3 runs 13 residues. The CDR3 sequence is CASSLGHYYEQYF. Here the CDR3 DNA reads TGTGCCAGCAGCTTAGGACACTACTACGAGCAGTACTTC.

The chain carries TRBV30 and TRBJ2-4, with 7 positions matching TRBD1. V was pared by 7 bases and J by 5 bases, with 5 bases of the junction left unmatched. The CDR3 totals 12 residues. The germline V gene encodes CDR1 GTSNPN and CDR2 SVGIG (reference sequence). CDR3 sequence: CASPGTENIQYF. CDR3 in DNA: TGTGCCTCTCCCGGGACAGAAAACATTCAGTACTTC.

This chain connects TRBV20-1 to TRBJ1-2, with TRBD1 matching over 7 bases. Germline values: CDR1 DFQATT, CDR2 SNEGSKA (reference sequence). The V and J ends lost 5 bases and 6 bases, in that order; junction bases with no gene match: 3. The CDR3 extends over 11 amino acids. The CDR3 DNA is TGCAGTGCTCCGGGGACAGATGGCTACACCTTC. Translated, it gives CSAPGTDGYTF.

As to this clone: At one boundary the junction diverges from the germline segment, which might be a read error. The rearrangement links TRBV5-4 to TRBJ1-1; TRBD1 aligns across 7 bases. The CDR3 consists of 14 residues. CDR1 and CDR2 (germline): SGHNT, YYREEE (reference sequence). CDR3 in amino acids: CASNLIRGGTEAFF. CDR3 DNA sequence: TGTGCCAGCAACTTGATCAGGGGGGGCACTGAAGCTTTCTTT.

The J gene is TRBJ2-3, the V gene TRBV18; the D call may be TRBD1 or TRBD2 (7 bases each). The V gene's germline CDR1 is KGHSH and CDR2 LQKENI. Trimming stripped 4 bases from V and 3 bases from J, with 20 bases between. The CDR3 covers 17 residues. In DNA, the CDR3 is TGTGCCAGCTCACGACCCCAGGGGGGAGGGCCAACAGATACGCAGTATTTT. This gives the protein CASSRPQGGGPTDTQYF.

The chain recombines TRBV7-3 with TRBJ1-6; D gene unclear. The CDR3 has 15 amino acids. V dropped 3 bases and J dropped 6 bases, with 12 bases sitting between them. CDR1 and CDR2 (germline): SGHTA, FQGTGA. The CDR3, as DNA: TGTGCCAGCAGCTTGGAACCTTTTGGTAATTCACCCCTCCACTTT. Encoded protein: CASSLEPFGNSPLHF.

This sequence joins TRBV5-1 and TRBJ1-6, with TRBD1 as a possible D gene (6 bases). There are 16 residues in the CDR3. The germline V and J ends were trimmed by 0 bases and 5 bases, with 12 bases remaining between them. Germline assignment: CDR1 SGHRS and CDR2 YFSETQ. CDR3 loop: CASSLGSGANNSPLHF. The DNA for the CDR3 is TGCGCCAGCAGCTTGGGGTCGGGGGCTAATAATTCACCCCTCCACTTT.

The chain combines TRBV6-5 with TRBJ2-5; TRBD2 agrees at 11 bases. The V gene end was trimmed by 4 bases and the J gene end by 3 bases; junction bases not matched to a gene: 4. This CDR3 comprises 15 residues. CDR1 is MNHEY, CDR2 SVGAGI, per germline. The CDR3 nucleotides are TGTGCCAGCAGTTTAGCGGGAGGGGGGAAAGAGACCCAGTACTTC. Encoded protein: CASSLAGGGKETQYF.

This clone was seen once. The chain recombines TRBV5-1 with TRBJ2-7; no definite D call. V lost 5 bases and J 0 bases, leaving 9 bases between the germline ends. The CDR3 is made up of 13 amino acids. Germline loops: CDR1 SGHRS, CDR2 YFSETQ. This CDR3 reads CASSIGPSYEQYF. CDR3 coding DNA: TGCGCCAGCAGTATTGGGCCCTCCTACGAGCAGTACTTC.

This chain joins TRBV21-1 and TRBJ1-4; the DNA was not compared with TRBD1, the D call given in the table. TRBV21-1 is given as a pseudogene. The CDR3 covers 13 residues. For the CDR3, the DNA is TGTGCCAGTTCCACAGGTCCTAATGAAAAACTGTTTTTT. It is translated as CASSTGPNEKLFF.

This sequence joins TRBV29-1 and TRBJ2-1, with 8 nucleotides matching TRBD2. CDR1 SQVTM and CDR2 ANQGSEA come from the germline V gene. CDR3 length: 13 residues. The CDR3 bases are TGCACCCTCGGGGGGGGTGCGTCGAGTGAGCAGTTCTTC. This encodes CTLGGGASSEQFF.

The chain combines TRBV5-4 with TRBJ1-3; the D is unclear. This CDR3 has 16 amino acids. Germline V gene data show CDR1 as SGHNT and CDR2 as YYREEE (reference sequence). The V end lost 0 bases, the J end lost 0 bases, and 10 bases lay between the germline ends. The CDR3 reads CASSLVASSSGNTIYF. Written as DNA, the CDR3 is TGTGCCAGCAGCTTGGTAGCATCGAGCTCTGGAAACACCATATATTTT.